A selection of T cell receptor beta chains follows, all from one sample in a study of multiple sclerosis patients with progressive multifocal leukoencephalopathy. Clones were sequenced by immunoSEQ multiplex PCR, and TCRdb holds only the in-frame ones, with some missing. The sample carries 25,000 to 35,000 clones, 89% recorded once. The sequenced material came from PBMCs. The receptor set was obtained from a human donor with multiple sclerosis. The CDR3 runs from the conserved cysteine through the conserved F or W. A D gene is named only where the DNA matches it firmly. Size is stated for part of the rows, as once, few or many counts, or as a class when the clone is expanded.

>TRBJ2-1|TRBV11-3|-|-
TGTGCCAGCAGCCAAGGCCAGGGGGAGCAGTTCTTC
CASSQGQGEQFF
>TRBJ1-6|TRBV13|TRBD1|-
TGTGCCAGCAGCTTCTGGACAGGGAGGGGCTATAATTCACCCCTCCACTTT
CASSFWTGRGYNSPLHF
>TRBJ1-1|TRBV6-1|-|-
TGTGCCAGCACCCCGGGGGGTGTTACTGAAGCTTTCTTT
CASTPGGVTEAFF
>TRBJ1-2|TRBV2|TRBD1|-
TGTGCCAGCAGTGCCTCGACAGGGGTTAACTATGGCTACACCTTC
CASSASTGVNYGYTF
>TRBJ1-1|TRBV28|-|-
TGTGCTAGCAGCGGACAGCGAATCCGCGAGAGAGCTTTCTTT
CASSGQRIRERAFF
>TRBJ2-6|TRBV25-1|-|once
TGTGCCAGCAGTCTCCACTCTGGGGCCAACGTCCTGACTTTC
CASSLHSGANVLTF
>TRBJ1-1|TRBV18|-|-
TGTGCCAGCTCACCCGGACCCAGCCAGGGCGTCACTGAAGCTTTCTTT
CASSPGPSQGVTEAFF
>TRBJ1-1|TRBV7-8|-|-
TGTGCCAGCAGCTTAGCAGGGGCGCCCACTGAAGCTTTCTTT
CASSLAGAPTEAFF
>TRBJ1-4|TRBV19|-|-
TGTGCCAGTAGTATTGGAGGCAATCCGTCAGAAAAACTGTTTTTT
CASSIGGNPSEKLFF
>TRBJ2-1|TRBV6-5|-|-
TGTGCCAGCAGTTACTCCTCAGGGTACAATGAGCAGTTCTTC
CASSYSSGYNEQFF
>TRBJ2-7|TRBV2|TRBD1|-
TGTGCCAGCAAAGAGCGAGACAGGGGTTCGCACGAGCAGTACTTC
CASKERDRGSHEQYF
>TRBJ2-1|TRBV28|TRBD2|-
TGTGCCAGCAGTGCCGAGGGTAGCGGGAGGAATGAGCAGTTCTTC
CASSAEGSGRNEQFF
>TRBJ2-7|TRBV23-1|TRBD1|once
TGCGCCAGCAGTCAATACCTGAATGGACAGGGGGTTTGCGAGCAGTACTTC
CASSQYLNGQGVCEQYF
>TRBJ1-2|TRBV6-5|TRBD1|once
TGTGCCAGCAGTCTTGACAGGGTCATGCTCGGCTACACCTTC
CASSLDRVMLGYTF
>TRBJ2-7|TRBV10-3|-|-
TGTGCCATCAGTGGAGAGGTAGTTTACGAGCAGTACTTC
CAISGEVVYEQYF
>TRBJ1-6|TRBV4-2|TRBD1|-
TGTGCCAGCAGCCAAGATACGGGACAGGGGAGCAGCACCCTCCACTTT
CASSQDTGQGSSTLHF
>TRBJ1-5|TRBV30|TRBD1|once
TGTGCCTGGGCCCCCCAAGACAGGGGGCGTTATGGCAATCAGCCCCAGCATTTT
CAWAPQDRGRYGNQPQHF
>TRBJ2-7|TRBV15|TRBD2|-
TGTGCCACCAGCCTCCGACTAGCGGGAGACGAGCAGTACTTC
CATSLRLAGDEQYF
>TRBJ1-1|TRBV11-2|-|-
TGTGCCAGCAGGAATTCTAACATGAACACTGAAGCTTTCTTT
CASRNSNMNTEAFF
>TRBJ2-7|TRBV12-2|-|-
TGTGCAAGTCGCTTAGAGGCCAGGGACTCCTACGAGCAGTACTTC
CASRLEARDSYEQYF
>TRBJ1-2|TRBV30|-|-
TGTGCCTGGCGGATTCAGAGTAGGGGAGGGAACTATGGCTACACCTTC
CAWRIQSRGGNYGYTF
>TRBJ1-4|TRBV5-4|-|-
TGTGCCAGCAGCCTTAGGGGTGGGAATGAAAAACTGTTTTTT
CASSLRGGNEKLFF
>TRBJ1-5|TRBV30|TRBD1|once
TGTGCCTGGAGCCCAAGGACAGGGTACGATCAGCCCCAGCATTTT
CAWSPRTGYDQPQHF
>TRBJ1-4|TRBV6-5|-|once
TGTGCCAGCAGTTACGAGGGCAGGGCGAATGAAAAACTGTTTTTT
CASSYEGRANEKLFF
>TRBJ1-4|TRBV28|-|few
TGTGCCAGCAGTCCAGGGACCAGGGAAAAACTGTTTTTT
CASSPGTREKLFF
>TRBJ1-4|TRBV6-1|-|once
TGTGCCACCGCGGGCGGGGCGGGCCTGTTTTTT
CATAGGAGLFF
>TRBJ2-7|TRBV5-1|-|-
TGCGCCAGCAGCTTGGCCCAGGGGCGGACCTACGAGCAGTACTTC
CASSLAQGRTYEQYF
>TRBJ2-7|TRBV19|TRBD2|-
TGTGCCAGTAGTTCGAATTGGTCGACTAGCGGGAGAAGGGGGTACGAGCAGTACTTC
CASSSNWSTSGRRGYEQYF
>TRBJ2-2|TRBV15|TRBD2|-
TGTGCCACCAGCAGAGATCGGGCTAGCGGGAACACCGGGGAGCTGTTTTTT
CATSRDRASGNTGELFF
>TRBJ2-7|TRBV29-1|TRBD2|-
TGCAGCGTACCGGGACTAGCCGGCGAGCAGTACTTC
CSVPGLAGEQYF
>TRBJ1-4|TRBV9|TRBD1|-
TGTGCCAGCAGCGTAGATGCAGGGGGGGAACTGTTTTTT
CASSVDAGGELFF
>TRBJ2-7|TRBV4-3|-|few
TGCGCCAGCAGCCCGTCCAGGGGATACGAGCAGTACTTC
CASSPSRGYEQYF
>TRBJ1-2|TRBV28|-|-
TGTGCCAGCAGCATCGGGGGGGGAGCGGAAGGCTACACCTTC
CASSIGGGAEGYTF
>TRBJ2-1|TRBV9|TRBD2|-
TGTGCCAGCAGCGTGGCTAGCGGAGACCTGAATGAGCAGTTCTTC
CASSVASGDLNEQFF
>TRBJ2-3|TRBV7-9|-|-
TGTGCCAGCAGCTGGGGGGTGGGAGCGGTCACAGATACGCAGTATTTT
CASSWGVGAVTDTQYF
>TRBJ2-7|TRBV18|TRBD2|-
TGTGCCAGCTCACCACGGGTTTCAGGGACTAGCGGGATGGGGCGCGAGCAGTACTTC
CASSPRVSGTSGMGREQYF
>TRBJ2-7|TRBV6-1|TRBD2|-
TGTGCCAGCAAGGGGACTAGCGGGAGGCACGAGCAGTACTTC
CASKGTSGRHEQYF
>TRBJ1-2|TRBV4-2|-|-
TGTGCCAGCAGCCAGGACAGTACCTGGGGCTACACCTTC
CASSQDSTWGYTF
>TRBJ2-1|TRBV5-1|TRBD2|-
TGCGCCAGCAGTGAAGGGACTAGCAGCTACAATGAGCAGTTCTTC
CASSEGTSSYNEQFF
>TRBJ1-1|TRBV5-1|TRBD1|-
TGCGCCAGCAGCGATACAGGGGGGACCACTGAAGCTTTCTTT
CASSDTGGTTEAFF
>TRBJ2-7|TRBV28|-|-
TGTGCCAGCAGTTCAGGGAGTTGGGGGCAGTACTTC
CASSSGSWGQYF
>TRBJ2-5|TRBV11-3|-|-
TGTGCCAGCAGCCCCCCCCGGGAAAGCGCGGAGCAAGAGACCCAGTACTTC
CASSPPRESAEQETQYF
>TRBJ2-1|TRBV5-1|-|few
TGTGCCAGCAGCCCGCCAGGGGCCGCGGGTGAGCAGTTCTTC
CASSPPGAAGEQFF
>TRBJ1-5|TRBV21-1|-|-
TGTGCCAGCAGCAAACCATCCTTCTATGGACAGGCCGGCAATCAGCCCCAGCATTTT
CASSKPSFYGQAGNQPQHF
>TRBJ2-1|TRBV4-1|-|-
TGCGCCAGCAGCCAGGAATACCGGGACACAACGCAGTTCTTC
CASSQEYRDTTQFF
>TRBJ2-7|TRBV4-1|-|-
TGCGCCAGCAGCCCCCCTTCCCCCGACGAGCAGTACTTC
CASSPPSPDEQYF
>TRBJ2-1|TRBV11-2|-|-
TGTGCCAGCGGGATGAATCGGGACTTTTTATACAATGAGCAGTTCTTC
CASGMNRDFLYNEQFF
>TRBJ2-2|TRBV5-1|-|-
TGCGCCAGCAGCCCGAGCCAGGTGTCCGGGGAGCTGTTTTTT
CASSPSQVSGELFF
>TRBJ2-3|TRBV19|-|-
TGTGCCAGTAGTATAGAGGAGGCGGGGAAAGATACGCAGTATTTT
CASSIEEAGKDTQYF
>TRBJ1-4|TRBV19|-|-
TGTGCCAGTAGTACCACAACAGGGAATGAAAAACTGTTTTTT
CASSTTTGNEKLFF
>TRBJ2-7|TRBV4-3|TRBD1|-
TGCGCCAGCAGCCAAGAACGGACAGGGCCCTACGAGCAGTACTTC
CASSQERTGPYEQYF
>TRBJ2-3|TRBV5-1|-|-
TGCGCCAGCAGCTTGCGACTGGGCGAATCAGATACGCAGTATTTT
CASSLRLGESDTQYF
>TRBJ1-2|TRBV4-1|TRBD1|-
TGCGCCAGCAGCGGGCAGGGGGCGTCTGGCTACACCTTC
CASSGQGASGYTF
>TRBJ2-4|TRBV7-8|-|-
TGTGCCAGCAGCTTAGCTGGGAACATTCAGTACTTC
CASSLAGNIQYF
>TRBJ2-6|TRBV25-1|-|-
TGTGCCAGCAGAGGGGATGGGGCCGACGTCCTGACTTTC
CASRGDGADVLTF
>TRBJ1-2|TRBV14|-|-
TGTGCCAGCAGCCAAGCGGCTGAGGGCGCCTCTATATATGGCTACACCTTC
CASSQAAEGASIYGYTF